Listed here are 10 T cell receptor beta chains from one sample, sequenced in a study of beta chain features in type 1 diabetes. Overall study results and limits: Moderate but significant shortening of TCRB CDR3s was recorded in all four CD4+ subsets from Type 1 diabetes patients.

Isolated RNA was reverse transcribed in full, so expressed TCRB transcripts were sequenced. Clones were sequenced by immunoSEQ multiplex PCR, and TCRdb holds only the in-frame ones, with some missing. The repertoire has 20,000 to 30,000 clones, 49% of them found once; the top ten carry more than 0.3%. These receptors have no known antigen. Sample: stem cell memory CD4+ T cells from blood. The receptor set was obtained from a man aged 25 to 40 with type 1 diabetes.

The J gene is TRBJ2-1, the V gene TRBV5-1; the match to TRBD2 covers 10 bases. There are 17 residues in the CDR3. In germline, CDR1 is SGHRS, CDR2 YFSETQ. J was trimmed by 0 bases and V by 3 bases; bases with no gene match: 6. CDR3 sequence reads: CASSSSGRAVSYNEQFF. CDR3 in DNA: TGCGCCAGCAGCTCCAGCGGGAGGGCCGTCTCCTACAATGAGCAGTTCTTC.

The rearrangement links TRBV7-2 to TRBJ2-2; D possibly corresponds to TRBD2 (6 bases). This CDR3 has 15 residues. V lost 5 bases and J lost 1, with 11 bases in between. Germline V gives CDR1 SGHTA, CDR2 FQGNSA. CDR3 residues: CASSLHGGNTGELFF. As DNA, the CDR3 is TGTGCCAGCAGCCTCCACGGGGGGAACACCGGGGAGCTGTTTTTT.

The rearrangement links TRBV19 to TRBJ2-3, with D perhaps TRBD2 (8 bases). Per germline, CDR1 LNHDA and CDR2 SQIVND (reference sequence). Trimming took 4 bases from V and 5 from J, leaving 16 bases between them. The CDR3 has 15 residues. CDR3 sequence (DNA): TGTGCCAGTAGTACTCGGGAGGGGGCCGTAGATACGCAGTATTTT. Protein: CASSTREGAVDTQYF.

V usage is TRBV18 and J usage is TRBJ2-1; 10 bases align to TRBD1. V shed 4 bases and J 2 bases; nucleotides not matched to a gene: 5. CDR1 KGHSH and CDR2 LQKENI come from the germline V gene. CDR3 length: 16 amino acids. The chain's CDR3 is CASSRGTGVAYNEQFF. The CDR3 bases are TGTGCCAGCTCACGGGGGACAGGGGTGGCCTACAATGAGCAGTTCTTC.

The V gene is TRBV7-9, the J gene TRBJ1-2; D remains ambiguous. CDR1 and CDR2 from the germline V gene are SEHNR and FQNEAQ (reference sequence). V was cut by 3 bases and J by 12 bases, with 11 bases left in between. The CDR3 runs to 11 residues. CDR3 DNA: TGTGCCAGCAGCTTTTCTACGAGGGACACCTTC. Translating it yields CASSFSTRDTF.

The rearrangement joins TRBV7-8 to TRBJ1-2, with D unclear. The V and J ends lost 5 bases and 3 bases respectively, with 4 bases between them. In germline, CDR1 is SGHVS, CDR2 FQNEAQ. The CDR3 has 11 amino acids. CDR3 in DNA: TGTGCCAGCAGCCGGGACTATGGCTACACCTTC. It codes for CASSRDYGYTF.

V is TRBV5-1 and J is TRBJ2-4; 8 nucleotides agree with TRBD1. This CDR3 has 15 amino acids. Trimming took 2 bases from V and 6 from J; bases not matched to a gene: 7. Germline CDR1 is SGHRS and CDR2 is YFSETQ. DNA of the CDR3: TGCGCCAGCAGCTTTACCGCTGACAGGGGAAACATTCAGTACTTC. This sequence encodes CASSFTADRGNIQYF.

The CDR3 loop is CASSQGAGMGYGYTF. CDR3 DNA: TGCGCCAGCAGCCAAGGGGCAGGGATGGGCTATGGCTACACCTTC. The V gene is TRBV4-1, the J gene TRBJ1-2; the D gene is possibly TRBD1 (5 bases). The CDR3 sequence is 15 residues long. The germline V gene encodes CDR1 MGHRA and CDR2 YSYEKL. V was clipped by 1 base and J by 4 bases, with 13 bases between them.

The chain recombines TRBV2 with TRBJ2-7; 9 bases fit TRBD1. The CDR3 contains 15 residues. Trimming at V came to 4 bases and at J to 3 bases, leaving 7 bases not matched to a gene. Germline values: CDR1 SNHLY, CDR2 FYNNEI. In nucleotides, the CDR3 is TGTGCCAGCAGTGGACGACAGGGGGGTTACTACGAGCAGTACTTC. Its protein product is CASSGRQGGYYEQYF.

The genes are TRBV10-3 and TRBJ2-3; tentative D call: TRBD1 (5 bases). The germline gives CDR1 ENHRY, CDR2 SYGVKD. The CDR3 has 13 residues. V was pared by 6 bases and J by 3 bases, with 10 bases between. The CDR3: CAIRLRETDTQYF. The CDR3 region has the DNA TGTGCCATCAGACTCAGGGAAACAGATACGCAGTATTTT.